This T cell receptor beta chain is drawn from a study of control samples from healthy donors and cancer patients. Profiled with immunoSEQ multiplex PCR; TCRdb holds only in-frame clones, not every one. The table lists about 110,000 clones, 88% of them singletons. Remarks on this clone: A junction end diverges from the germline sequence, so it may reflect a read error.

There are 14 residues in the CDR3. Germline CDR1 and CDR2: LGHNT and FRNRAP. The V and J genes are TRBV12-5 and TRBJ2-7; D remains ambiguous. The clonotype comes from a woman aged 55-69 years with lung cancer. The material sequenced was PBMCs. The CDR3 here is CASGLGSLDYEQYF. Here the CDR3 DNA reads TGTGCTAGTGGCTTGGGGTCACTTGACTACGAGCAGTACTTC. The complete variable domain, with remaining parts taken from reference TRBV12-5 and TRBJ2-7, reads DARVTQTPRHKVTEMGQEVTMRCQPILGHNTVFWYRQTMMQGLELLAYFRNRAPLDDSGMPKDRFSAEMPDATLATLKIQPSEPRDSAVYFCASGLGSLDYEQYFGPGTRLTVT.